Below are 27 T cell receptor beta chains sequenced from a single sample in a study of blood T cells in healthy people across ages. The authors ran a second PCR of roughly 6 to 11 cycles using a sample-barcoded 5' primer and a J-beta primer mix. TCRdb re-analysed the 5' RACE reads in MiXCR, keeping a single row per CDR3 protein. The sample has 1.5 million to 2 million distinct CDR3 sequences; more than 35% are singletons. The sequencing input was blood. Every receptor here comes from a human donor in good health.

This clonotype turned up a few times. The CDR3 region has the DNA TGTGCCACCAGCAGAGAGTGGAACCCGAACACTGAAGCTTTCTTT. Its protein is CATSREWNPNTEAFF. The genes are TRBV15 and TRBJ1-1, with D unclear. The CDR3 covers 15 residues. Germline values: CDR1 LNHNV, CDR2 YYDKDF (reference sequence). Trimming took off 0 bases at V and 1 base at J, with 9 bases between the two ends.

This clonotype was counted many times. Germline is not matched at one junction end, which may reflect a read error. The chain recombines TRBV12-3 or TRBV12-4 with TRBJ1-2; no firm D call. The CDR3 spans 13 residues. CDR3 sequence reads: CASSLGQNYGYTF. CDR3 DNA sequence: TGTGCCAGCAGCTTAGGGCAGAACTATGGCTACACCTTC.

V is TRBV2 and J is TRBJ2-5; maybe TRBD2 (5 bases). Germline CDR1 SNHLY, CDR2 FYNNEI. CDR3 length: 13 amino acids. Trimming removed 8 bases at V and 7 bases at J, with 17 bases between. The CDR3 DNA reads TGTGCCAGCGGGCCGGGGTCCTTGCGGACCCAGTACTTC. Translating it yields CASGPGSLRTQYF.

CDR3 bases: TGTGCCAGCAGCCAAGAAGGGGGGACAGGGGATAACGAGCAGTACTTC. Translation gives CASSQEGGTGDNEQYF. This chain joins TRBV4-2 and TRBJ2-5; 10 bases align to TRBD1. The J call is uncertain, as TRBJ2-7 better fits the DNA end. Germline V lookup: CDR1 LGHNA, CDR2 YNFKEQ. This CDR3 contains 16 residues.

The chain combines TRBV6-5 with TRBJ2-5; unclear D gene. This CDR3 has 12 residues. V lost 5 bases and J 7 bases, leaving 11 bases between the germline ends. Germline values: CDR1 MNHEY, CDR2 SVGAGI. The CDR3 reads CASSKVPWTQYF. The CDR3 DNA reads TGTGCCAGCAGTAAGGTCCCCTGGACCCAGTACTTC.

The chain has TRBV5-1 and TRBJ2-1; 8 nucleotides line up with TRBD2. Per the germline V gene, CDR1 is SGHRS and CDR2 is YFSETQ. Losses at the gene ends were 2 bases for V and 10 bases for J; bases not matched to a gene: 8. CDR3 length: 14 amino acids. The CDR3 spells CASSFTGGPREQFF. As DNA, the CDR3 is TGCGCCAGCAGCTTTACGGGGGGGCCGAGGGAGCAGTTCTTC.

This chain uses TRBV29-1 with TRBJ1-2; 7 nucleotides line up with TRBD1. Germline trimming cut 5 bases from V and 7 bases from J; bases unmatched to any gene: 16. The V gene's germline CDR1 is SQVTM and CDR2 ANQGSEA. The CDR3 totals 15 residues. CDR3 sequence: CSVPRITGDLFGYTF. CDR3 in DNA: TGCAGCGTTCCCCGCATAACAGGGGACCTTTTTGGCTACACCTTC.

This clonotype was detected a few times. The genes are TRBV7-2 and TRBJ1-2; the match to TRBD1 covers 8 bases. Germline CDR1 reads SGHTA; CDR2 reads FQGNSA. The CDR3 sequence is 15 residues long. The junction had 11 bases not matched to a gene; V was cut back by 4 bases and J by 7 bases. The CDR3 reads CASSSQGARVSGYTF. CDR3 nucleotide sequence: TGTGCCAGCAGCTCTCAGGGGGCTCGCGTCAGTGGCTACACCTTC.

V gene TRBV6-2 or TRBV6-3 combines with J gene TRBJ1-5, with D possibly TRBD1 on 5 matching bases. There are 15 residues in the CDR3. In germline, CDR1 is MNHEY, CDR2 SVGEGT. V was shortened by 0 bases and J by 9 bases, with 15 bases between the two germline ends. This CDR3 reads CASSYSGTGGVPQHF. In DNA, the CDR3 is TGTGCCAGCAGTTACTCGGGGACCGGGGGTGTGCCCCAGCATTTT.

The chain uses TRBV14 and TRBJ2-7; D may be TRBD1 (6 bases). The last part of the DNA fits TRBJ2-5 better; the J call may be wrong. This CDR3 has 16 amino acids. CDR1 is SGHDN, CDR2 FVKESK, per germline. DNA for the CDR3: TGTGCCAGCAGCCAATGTCGGTCAGGGGAGCCAGAGACCCAGTACTTC. Protein sequence: CASSQCRSGEPETQYF.

The CDR3 region has the DNA TGTGCTACAGGGTTTGTGGGGCGCTACACAGATACGCAGTATTTT. Its protein product is CATGFVGRYTDTQYF. V gene TRBV12-5 combines with J gene TRBJ2-3; a possible D gene is TRBD1 (5 bases). Germline V gives CDR1 LGHNT, CDR2 FRNRAP. V shed 10 bases and J shed 2 bases, with 19 bases lying between them. The length of the CDR3 is 15 residues. Complete variable domain (other parts from reference TRBV12-5 and TRBJ2-3): DARVTQTPRHKVTEMGQEVTMRCQPILGHNTVFWYRQTMMQGLELLAYFRNRAPLDDSGMPKDRFSAEMPDATLATLKIQPSEPRDSAVYFCATGFVGRYTDTQYFGPGTRLTVL.

This chain connects TRBV25-1 to TRBJ1-1; D not certain. The V end was cut by 1 base, the J end by 5 bases, with 8 bases between. This CDR3 has 13 residues. Germline V lookup: CDR1 MGHDK, CDR2 SYGVNS. This CDR3 reads CASSELGSTEAFF. CDR3 in DNA: TGTGCCAGCAGTGAATTGGGTTCGACTGAAGCTTTCTTT.

This clonotype has just a few counts. The V and J genes are TRBV20-1 and TRBJ2-7; 7 bases map to TRBD1. Germline V gives CDR1 DFQATT, CDR2 SNEGSKA (reference sequence). This CDR3 region has 13 residues. The V and J ends lost 4 bases and 5 bases, in that order; junction bases with no gene match: 8. The CDR3, as DNA: TGCAGTGCTACGCCGACAGGGTTCCACGAGCAGTACTTC. The encoded protein is CSATPTGFHEQYF.

The rearrangement joins TRBV4-3 to TRBJ1-2; 9 bases are a match to TRBD1. Germline V gene data show CDR1 as LGHNA and CDR2 as YSLEER. V was clipped by 0 bases and J by 3 bases; unmatched bases: 5. This CDR3 is built from 16 residues. This CDR3 is CASSQDTWDRDYGYTF. CDR3 DNA sequence: TGCGCCAGCAGCCAAGATACGTGGGACAGGGACTATGGCTACACCTTC.

V is TRBV28 and J is TRBJ1-1; D is uncertain. CDR1 is MDHEN, CDR2 SYDVKM, per germline. The CDR3 spans 11 residues. V lost 0 bases, J lost 7 bases, and 3 bases lay in between. CDR3 sequence (DNA): TGTGCCAGCAGTTTATGGGGTGAAGCTTTCTTT. Residues: CASSLWGEAFF.

The genes are TRBV7-9 and TRBJ2-5; D might be TRBD1 (5 bases). The DNA end is a closer match to TRBJ2-7, so the J assignment may be wrong. Germline V gene data show CDR1 as SEHNR and CDR2 as FQNEAQ (reference sequence). CDR3 size: 16 residues. The CDR3 is CASSPNVTAPTYEQYF. DNA of the CDR3: TGTGCCAGCAGCCCAAATGTGACAGCCCCAACCTACGAGCAGTACTTC.

The chain combines TRBV20-1 with TRBJ2-7; TRBD1 or TRBD2 may be the D gene (6 bases each). This CDR3 has 13 residues. Trimming left V 3 bases short and J 4 bases short, with 13 bases between. Germline values: CDR1 DFQATT, CDR2 SNEGSKA (reference sequence). The CDR3 loop reads CSARTQGGYEQYF. The CDR3 nucleotides read TGCAGTGCTAGGACACAGGGAGGATACGAGCAGTACTTC.

This clonotype was counted only a few times. V and J are TRBV29-1 and TRBJ1-2, with 9 bases lining up with TRBD1. The CDR3 has 15 residues. V dropped 0 bases and J dropped 6; count of bases not matched to a gene: 8. Looked up from germline, CDR1 is SQVTM and CDR2 is ANQGSEA. CDR3 DNA: TGCAGCGTTGAAGATCCGGGACAGGGCCGGGATGGCTACACCTTC. Translation gives CSVEDPGQGRDGYTF.

This clonotype was observed a handful of times. The rearrangement joins TRBV28 to TRBJ1-5; 8 nucleotides agree with TRBD1. CDR3 length equals 12 residues. The ends lost 9 bases at V and 4 bases at J; junction bases unmatched: 2. Germline assignment: CDR1 MDHEN and CDR2 SYDVKM. The CDR3 loop is CASTGGNQPQHF. DNA for the CDR3: TGTGCCAGTACAGGGGGAAATCAGCCCCAGCATTTT.

The chain carries TRBV11-1 and TRBJ1-1, with D possibly TRBD1 on 5 matching bases. This CDR3 has 16 amino acids. The germline V gene has CDR1 SGHAT and CDR2 FQDESV (reference sequence). The ends were cut back, 1 base at V and 1 base at J, with 13 bases in the middle. This CDR3 is CASSLEGAGWNTEAFF. Written as DNA, the CDR3 is TGTGCCAGCAGCTTAGAGGGTGCAGGGTGGAACACTGAAGCTTTCTTT. The variable domain in full, completed from reference TRBV11-1 and TRBJ1-1, reads EAEVAQSPRYKITEKSQAVAFWCDPISGHATLYWYRQILGQGPELLVQFQDESVVDDSQLPKDRFSAERLKGVDSTLKIQPAELGDSAMYLCASSLEGAGWNTEAFFGQGTRLTVV.

The gene calls are TRBV7-2 and TRBJ2-1; perhaps TRBD2 as D (5 bases). Germline V gene data show CDR1 as SGHTA and CDR2 as FQGNSA. Trimming shortened V by 5 bases and J by 6 bases, and 17 bases separated the two germline ends. CDR3 length: 15 residues. The CDR3 loop is CASSPYGEAFNEQFF. CDR3 nucleotide sequence: TGTGCCAGCAGCCCCTACGGGGAAGCGTTCAATGAGCAGTTCTTC.

V is TRBV3-1 and J is TRBJ1-2; D remains ambiguous. The CDR3 loop spans 18 amino acids. Germline CDR1 LGHDT, CDR2 YNNKEL (reference sequence). V was trimmed by 1 base and J by 8 bases, leaving 26 bases between them. CDR3 residues: CASSQVILAGPLMSGYTF. In DNA form, the CDR3 reads TGTGCCAGCAGCCAAGTAATATTGGCAGGACCTCTTATGTCCGGCTACACCTTC.

Notes on this clonotype: One end of the junction does not line up with germline, which may come from a read error. J is TRBJ2-5 and V is TRBV7-2; D possibly corresponds to TRBD1 (5 bases). From germline, CDR1 is SGHTA and CDR2 FQGNSA. The CDR3 contains 14 residues. In DNA, the CDR3 is TGTGCCAGCAGCTTAAGTAGGGGTCAAGCGACCCAGTACTTC. Protein product: CASSLSRGQATQYF.

This clonotype was counted many times. The J gene is TRBJ2-5, the V gene TRBV9; D ambiguous. The V gene's germline CDR1 is SGDLS and CDR2 YYNGEE. Trimming pared 4 bases from V and 5 bases from J, leaving 15 bases between. This CDR3 region has 14 residues. The CDR3 protein is CASSTFPGGETQYF. CDR3 DNA: TGTGCCAGCAGCACCTTCCCGGGTGGGGAGACCCAGTACTTC.

The V call is TRBV6-5, the J call TRBJ1-2; D is unresolved. Per germline, CDR1 MNHEY and CDR2 SVGAGI. This CDR3 has 14 amino acids. Between the trimmed V and J ends, which lost 2 bases and 8 bases, there was a span of 15 bases. CDR3 DNA: TGTGCCAGCAGTTACAGTCGGGCAGTGGACGGCTACACCTTC. Amino acids: CASSYSRAVDGYTF.

This clonotype was seen more than once but under ten times. The chain is built from TRBV12-3 or TRBV12-4 and TRBJ1-2; the D is unclear. V lost 6 bases, J lost 0 bases, and 8 bases lay in between. The length of the CDR3 is 13 residues. The CDR3 here is CASRPGPNYGYTF. Written as DNA, the CDR3 is TGTGCCAGCAGGCCCGGACCTAACTATGGCTACACCTTC.

This sequence joins TRBV3-1 and TRBJ2-1, with D hard to call. V was shortened by 0 bases and J by 8 bases, with 8 bases between the two germline ends. The CDR3 is 13 residues long. Germline CDR1 and CDR2: LGHDT and YNNKEL (reference sequence). Here the CDR3 reads CASSQDLGDEQFF. The CDR3 DNA is TGTGCCAGCAGCCAAGATTTGGGCGATGAGCAGTTCTTC.